The rows below give T cell receptor beta chains drawn from one sample of a study of neurological immune-mediated disorders. A single record per CDR3 protein comes from TCRdb applying MiXCR to the 5' RACE reads. The profile covers roughly 98,000 distinct CDR3 sequences, with under 15% appearing a single time and roughly 4.8% taken by the ten largest. Sequencing was carried out using PBMCs. The receptors originated from a female donor with HTLV-1-associated myelopathy (HAM/TSP). The CDR3 runs from the conserved cysteine through the conserved F or W. A D gene is named only where the DNA matches it firmly. Some rows mark clone size as missing; the rest say once, few, many or name a class of expanded clone.

clone size: -
D gene: TRBD2
J gene: TRBJ2-7
V gene: TRBV6-5
CDR3 DNA: TGTACCAGCAGTTCGGACGGGAGGGCCTACGAGCTGTACTTC
CDR3 protein: CTSSSDGRAYELYF

clone size: many
D gene: -
J gene: TRBJ2-1
V gene: TRBV5-1
CDR3 DNA: TGCGCCAGCAGCTTGGAAGGGTGGTCCTACAATGAGCAGTTCTTC
CDR3 protein: CASSLEGWSYNEQFF

clone size: many
D gene: TRBD1
J gene: TRBJ1-5
V gene: TRBV7-9
CDR3 DNA: TGTGCCAGCAGCTTCCTGGGGACAGGGGACAATCAGCCCCAGCATTTT
CDR3 protein: CASSFLGTGDNQPQHF

clone size: many
D gene: -
J gene: TRBJ1-2
V gene: TRBV7-6
CDR3 DNA: TGTGCCAGCAGCGCGGACAGTTACTATGGCTACACCTTC
CDR3 protein: CASSADSYYGYTF

clone size: many
D gene: -
J gene: TRBJ2-7
V gene: TRBV29-1
CDR3 DNA: TGCAGCGTTGTGGCTCGGGGACACGAGCAGTACTTC
CDR3 protein: CSVVARGHEQYF

clone size: many
D gene: -
J gene: TRBJ2-3
V gene: TRBV6-5
CDR3 DNA: TGTGCCAGCAGTTATTTCGGGACGGGCGGCACAGATACGCAGTATTTT
CDR3 protein: CASSYFGTGGTDTQYF

clone size: many
D gene: -
J gene: TRBJ1-1
V gene: TRBV5-1
CDR3 DNA: TGCGCCAGCAGTGATCTTGGGGCATTAGGAGATGAAGCTTTCTTT
CDR3 protein: CASSDLGALGDEAFF

clone size: few
D gene: TRBD1
J gene: TRBJ2-7
V gene: TRBV5-1
CDR3 DNA: TGCGCCAGCAGCTTTCTCCCTTGGAATCGGGACAGCTCCTACGAGCAGTACTTC
CDR3 protein: CASSFLPWNRDSSYEQYF

clone size: many
D gene: -
J gene: TRBJ2-3
V gene: TRBV2
CDR3 DNA: TGTGCCAGCAGGGACCAGGGAACTCGCACAGATACGCAGTATTTT
CDR3 protein: CASRDQGTRTDTQYF

clone size: -
D gene: TRBD1
J gene: TRBJ1-1
V gene: TRBV24-1
CDR3 DNA: TGTGCCACCAGTGACCCCGGGACAGGGGTCAATGAAGCTTTCTTT
CDR3 protein: CATSDPGTGVNEAFF

clone size: many
D gene: -
J gene: TRBJ2-2
V gene: TRBV11-2
CDR3 DNA: TGTGCCAGCAGCTTTCTAGGAGGCACCGGGGAGCTGTTTTTT
CDR3 protein: CASSFLGGTGELFF

clone size: many
D gene: TRBD1
J gene: TRBJ1-1
V gene: TRBV5-1
CDR3 DNA: TGCGCCAGCAGACGGGACAGCATGAACACTGAAGCTTTCTTT
CDR3 protein: CASRRDSMNTEAFF

clone size: many
D gene: -
J gene: TRBJ2-7
V gene: TRBV20-1
CDR3 DNA: TGCAGTGCTAGAGATTCTGCACTGCCCTCCTACGAGCAGTACTTC
CDR3 protein: CSARDSALPSYEQYF

clone size: -
D gene: -
J gene: TRBJ2-7
V gene: TRBV4-1
CDR3 DNA: TGCGCCAGCAGCCGAACAGAGACCTACGAGCAGTACTTC
CDR3 protein: CASSRTETYEQYF

clone size: many
D gene: -
J gene: TRBJ2-5
V gene: TRBV6-5
CDR3 DNA: TGTGCCAGCAGTTATTTTGGATTTCAAGAGACCCAGTACTTC
CDR3 protein: CASSYFGFQETQYF

clone size: -
D gene: TRBD2
J gene: TRBJ2-1
V gene: TRBV30
CDR3 DNA: TGTGCCTTGGGACTAGCCTTGAGGGATGAGCAGTTCTTC
CDR3 protein: CALGLALRDEQFF

clone size: many
D gene: TRBD1
J gene: TRBJ2-5
V gene: TRBV5-1
CDR3 DNA: TGCGCCAGCAGCTTGGTGGGACAGACTCAAGAGACCCAGTACTTC
CDR3 protein: CASSLVGQTQETQYF

clone size: many
D gene: TRBD2
J gene: TRBJ2-5
V gene: TRBV12-3/TRBV12-4
CDR3 DNA: TGTGCCAGCTCGGGCGGGGGGGGTCAAGAGACCCAGTACTTC
CDR3 protein: CASSGGGGQETQYF

clone size: many
D gene: TRBD2
J gene: TRBJ2-5
V gene: TRBV20-1
CDR3 DNA: TGCAGTGCTGACCTCTCCGGGGGGGACCAAGAGACCCAGTACTTC
CDR3 protein: CSADLSGGDQETQYF

clone size: -
D gene: -
J gene: TRBJ2-5
V gene: TRBV7-2
CDR3 DNA: TGTGCCAGCAGCTTAGTGGCTAGCAGCACGACCCAGTACTTC
CDR3 protein: CASSLVASSTTQYF

clone size: many
D gene: TRBD1
J gene: TRBJ1-6
V gene: TRBV27
CDR3 DNA: TGTGCCAGTTCTTCAGGGGGCGCGTCCTCACCCCTCCACTTT
CDR3 protein: CASSSGGASSPLHF

clone size: many
D gene: -
J gene: TRBJ2-7
V gene: TRBV5-1
CDR3 DNA: TGCGCCAGCAGCTTTTGGCTTAGCTCCTACGAGCAGTACTTC
CDR3 protein: CASSFWLSSYEQYF

clone size: many
D gene: TRBD1
J gene: TRBJ1-6
V gene: TRBV5-1
CDR3 DNA: TGCGCCAGCAGCGCAGGACAGGGTGATTCACCCCTCCACTTT
CDR3 protein: CASSAGQGDSPLHF

clone size: many
D gene: -
J gene: TRBJ2-7
V gene: TRBV25-1
CDR3 DNA: TGTGCCAGCAGTGAAGGTCCCGGTCGGCCGAACGAGCAGTACTTC
CDR3 protein: CASSEGPGRPNEQYF

clone size: many
D gene: TRBD1
J gene: TRBJ1-1
V gene: TRBV9
CDR3 DNA: TGTGCCAGCAGCGTAGATCGGGACAGGGGGCACACTGAAGCTTTCTTT
CDR3 protein: CASSVDRDRGHTEAFF

clone size: many
D gene: TRBD1
J gene: TRBJ1-1
V gene: TRBV15
CDR3 DNA: TGTGCCACCAGCAGGGGACAGGGAGGGGAAGCTTTCTTT
CDR3 protein: CATSRGQGGEAFF

clone size: many
D gene: -
J gene: TRBJ2-5
V gene: TRBV2
CDR3 DNA: TGTGCCAGCAGTTTATCTGAAGAGACCCAGTACTTC
CDR3 protein: CASSLSEETQYF

clone size: many
D gene: TRBD1
J gene: TRBJ1-2
V gene: TRBV20-1
CDR3 DNA: TGCAGTGCTCTTAACAGGGGAGGCTACACCTTC
CDR3 protein: CSALNRGGYTF

clone size: many
D gene: TRBD1
J gene: TRBJ2-3
V gene: TRBV29-1
CDR3 DNA: TGCAGCGTTGAGGGACAGGGGTACACAGATACGCAGTATTTT
CDR3 protein: CSVEGQGYTDTQYF

clone size: many
D gene: -
J gene: TRBJ2-5
V gene: TRBV24-1
CDR3 DNA: TGTGCCACCAGTGACTTTCGACAGCAAGAGACCCAGTACTTC
CDR3 protein: CATSDFRQQETQYF

clone size: many
D gene: -
J gene: TRBJ2-7
V gene: TRBV20-1
CDR3 DNA: TGCAGCACGCGGGCTTTAGGGTACGAGCAGTACTTC
CDR3 protein: CSTRALGYEQYF

clone size: many
D gene: TRBD2
J gene: TRBJ2-5
V gene: TRBV3-1
CDR3 DNA: TGTGCCAGCAGCACGGGACTAGCAGGCGAGACCCAGTACTTC
CDR3 protein: CASSTGLAGETQYF

clone size: many
D gene: -
J gene: TRBJ2-7
V gene: TRBV5-1
CDR3 DNA: TGCGCCAGCAGCACCGACGGGGCCTACGAGCAGTACTTC
CDR3 protein: CASSTDGAYEQYF

clone size: many
D gene: TRBD1
J gene: TRBJ2-2
V gene: TRBV11-2
CDR3 DNA: TGTGCCAGCAGCGCCCTGGACAGGGGGAGCCGAGTCGCCGGGGAGCTGTTTTTT
CDR3 protein: CASSALDRGSRVAGELFF

clone size: many
D gene: -
J gene: TRBJ1-2
V gene: TRBV6-2/TRBV6-3
CDR3 DNA: TGTGCCAGCAGCCTGGACGGGAACTATGGCTACACCTTC
CDR3 protein: CASSLDGNYGYTF

clone size: many
D gene: -
J gene: TRBJ1-1
V gene: TRBV5-1
CDR3 DNA: TGCGCCAGCAGCTTGGGACAGTACACTGAAGCTTTCTTT
CDR3 protein: CASSLGQYTEAFF

clone size: many
D gene: -
J gene: TRBJ2-7
V gene: TRBV28
CDR3 DNA: TGTGCCAGCAGTTTAAGGCACGGCTACTACGAGCAGTACTTC
CDR3 protein: CASSLRHGYYEQYF

clone size: many
D gene: TRBD1
J gene: TRBJ2-6
V gene: TRBV4-1
CDR3 DNA: TGCGCCAGCAGCCAACCGGGACAGGGGGCTGGGGCCAACGTCCTGACTTTC
CDR3 protein: CASSQPGQGAGANVLTF

clone size: many
D gene: TRBD1
J gene: TRBJ2-2
V gene: TRBV7-7
CDR3 DNA: TGTGCCAGCAGATGGACAGGGGGGACCGGGGAGCTGTTTTTT
CDR3 protein: CASRWTGGTGELFF

clone size: many
D gene: -
J gene: TRBJ2-6
V gene: TRBV27
CDR3 DNA: TGTGCCAGCAGTACTGGACAGCTTAGTGCTGGGGCCAACGTCCTGACTTTC
CDR3 protein: CASSTGQLSAGANVLTF